These 21 T cell receptor beta chains share one sample of origin, sequenced in a study of cytomegalovirus exposure and HLA in healthy donors. 13 Jbeta primers and 60 Vbeta primers were used for the PCR. TCRdb's copy holds only in-frame clones and misses some; the assay was immunoSEQ multiplex PCR. The sample carries around 190,000 clones, 80% recorded once. The specimen sequenced was PBMCs. Source of these receptors: a man aged 35 to 55 in good health and CMV-seronegative.

This rearrangement joins TRBV5-1 to TRBJ1-2; TRBD1 matches at 12 bases. Germline CDR1 SGHRS, CDR2 YFSETQ. V lost 4 bases and J lost 7; bases outside the gene matches: 14. The CDR3 extends over 17 amino acids. CDR3 nucleotide sequence: TGCGCCAGCAGCCATGGGACAGGGGGCCTTCTTTGGGGTGGCTACACCTTC. It translates to CASSHGTGGLLWGGYTF.

In this sample, this clone turned up a few times. V gene TRBV2 combines with J gene TRBJ1-2; 7 nucleotides agree with TRBD1. V shed 6 bases, J shed 8 bases, and the junction held 9 bases outside the gene matches. The CDR3 extends over 13 amino acids. Germline assignment: CDR1 SNHLY and CDR2 FYNNEI. The CDR3 nucleotides read TGTGCCAGCAGCCCCGACAGGGAGTACGGCTACACCTTC. This translates into CASSPDREYGYTF.

This chain joins TRBV7-2 and TRBJ2-5; 12 positions agree with TRBD2. The V and J ends lost 3 bases and 1 base, in that order; junction bases with no gene match: 3. Germline assignment: CDR1 SGHTA and CDR2 FQGNSA. The CDR3 extends over 16 amino acids. The CDR3 protein is CASSFGLAGFQETQYF. CDR3 coding DNA: TGTGCCAGCAGCTTCGGACTAGCGGGGTTCCAAGAGACCCAGTACTTC.

The chain is built from TRBV7-9 and TRBJ2-5; D is perhaps TRBD1 (5 bases). CDR3 size: 15 residues. The germline V gene has CDR1 SEHNR and CDR2 FQNEAQ (reference sequence). Trimming cost V 0 bases and J 5 bases, with 13 bases left between them. The CDR3 nucleotides read TGTGCCAGCAGCTTAGCAGCAGGGATGGGGGAGACCCAGTACTTC. It is translated as CASSLAAGMGETQYF. Together with reference TRBV7-9 and TRBJ2-5, the CDR3 gives the full variable domain: DTGVSQNPRHKITKRGQNVTFRCDPISEHNRLYWYRQTLGQGPEFLTYFQNEAQLEKSRLLSDRFSAERPKGSFSTLEIQRTEQGDSAMYLCASSLAAGMGETQYFGPGTRLLVL.

Only one count was recorded for this clone. The V gene is TRBV11-2, the J gene TRBJ1-3, with D perhaps matching TRBD1 (6 bases). The length of the CDR3 is 13 residues. V was shortened by 6 bases and J by 2 bases, with 8 bases between the two germline ends. Germline loops: CDR1 SGHAT, CDR2 FQNNGV. The CDR3 reads CASRSGAGNTIYF. CDR3 nucleotide sequence: TGTGCCAGCAGATCAGGGGCTGGAAACACCATATATTTT.

The DNA of the CDR3 is TGTGCCAGCAGCGTGGGGGCGGGACAGGGGATATTCGGAAACACCATATATTTT. This codes for CASSVGAGQGIFGNTIYF. The genes are TRBV9 and TRBJ1-3, with 10 positions matching TRBD1. Germline lookup yields CDR1 SGDLS and CDR2 YYNGEE. The CDR3 is 18 amino acids. After removal of 2 bases from V and 4 bases from J, the junction contained 12 bases not matched to a gene.

J is TRBJ2-3 and V is TRBV7-9; D remains unclear. Germline V lookup: CDR1 SEHNR, CDR2 FQNEAQ (reference sequence). Trimming took off 1 base at V and 2 bases at J, with 10 bases between the two ends. The CDR3 has 15 residues. CDR3 sequence (DNA): TGTGCCAGCAGCTTAGGACTGCCCCCCACAGATACGCAGTATTTT. Translation: CASSLGLPPTDTQYF.

This chain uses TRBV11-2 with TRBJ1-1, with a tentative D call TRBD1 (5 bases). V shed 5 bases and J shed 5 bases, with 18 bases lying between them. The CDR3 sequence is 15 residues long. Germline CDR1 is SGHAT and CDR2 is FQNNGV. CDR3 residues: CASSQPAGIKTEAFF. CDR3 bases: TGTGCCAGCAGCCAACCGGCAGGGATAAAAACTGAAGCTTTCTTT.

The CDR3 protein is CASRDDTYEQYF. The CDR3, as DNA: TGTGCCAGCAGAGACGACACCTACGAGCAGTACTTC. J is TRBJ2-7 and V is TRBV6-5; D unresolved. Germline lookup yields CDR1 MNHEY and CDR2 SVGAGI. The length of the CDR3 is 12 residues. Between the trimmed V and J ends, which lost 6 bases and 2 bases, there was a span of 8 bases.

The chain recombines TRBV6-4 with TRBJ1-5; D is perhaps TRBD1 (6 bases). Germline loops: CDR1 MRHNA, CDR2 SNTAGT. Trimming took off 0 bases at V and 4 bases at J, with 10 bases between the two ends. The CDR3 contains 15 residues. The CDR3 loop reads CASSDSPDRNQPQHF. The CDR3 nucleotides read TGTGCCAGCAGTGACTCCCCGGACAGAAATCAGCCCCAGCATTTT.

The rearrangement uses TRBV18 and TRBJ2-3; 12 bases are shared with TRBD2. Germline trimming cut 6 bases from V and 4 bases from J; bases unmatched to any gene: 8. This CDR3 spans 16 amino acids. CDR1 KGHSH and CDR2 LQKENI come from the germline V gene. In DNA form, the CDR3 reads TGTGCCAGCTCCCACCGGACTAGCGGGGTAGCAGATACGCAGTATTTT. Protein sequence: CASSHRTSGVADTQYF.

The V and J genes are TRBV9 and TRBJ2-3, with D perhaps matching TRBD1 (7 bases). This CDR3 spans 14 amino acids. Germline CDR1 is SGDLS and CDR2 is YYNGEE. Trimming shortened V by 7 bases and J by 2 bases, and 14 bases separated the two germline ends. CDR3 sequence (DNA): TGTGCCAGCCAGGGGGGAGCCGACACAGATACGCAGTATTTT. It translates to CASQGGADTDTQYF. Together with reference TRBV9 and TRBJ2-3, the CDR3 gives the full variable domain: DSGVTQTPKHLITATGQRVTLRCSPRSGDLSVYWYQQSLDQGLQFLIQYYNGEERAKGNILERFSAQQFPDLHSELNLSSLELGDSALYFCASQGGADTDTQYFGPGTRLTVL.

The chain uses TRBV4-3 and TRBJ1-5, with D tentatively TRBD1 (5 bases). This CDR3 is built from 14 residues. V gave up 0 bases and J gave up 4 bases, with 7 bases separating them. The V gene's germline CDR1 is LGHNA and CDR2 YSLEER. The CDR3 nucleotides are TGCGCCAGCAGCCAAGATCCAGGGAATCAGCCCCAGCATTTT. Its translation: CASSQDPGNQPQHF.

In its sample, this clone was seen once. The chain couples TRBV30 to TRBJ1-5, with 12 bases lining up with TRBD1. J lost 7 bases, V lost 5 bases, and 9 bases had no gene match. Germline V lookup: CDR1 GTSNPN, CDR2 SVGIG (reference sequence). The CDR3 spans 15 residues. The CDR3 nucleotides are TGTGCCTGGGAGGGGACAGGGGGCTTCGGGCAGCCCCAGCATTTT. This encodes CAWEGTGGFGQPQHF.

J is TRBJ2-1 and V is TRBV7-8; TRBD2 matches 10 bases. This CDR3 has 18 residues. Germline V gene lookup returns CDR1 SGHVS and CDR2 FQNEAQ. Trimming at V came to 1 base and at J to 2 bases, leaving 8 bases not matched to a gene. CDR3 DNA: TGTGCCAGCAGCTTAGAATTGGGGAGCGGGGGGGCCTACAATGAGCAGTTCTTC. Amino acid sequence: CASSLELGSGGAYNEQFF. Full variable domain (missing parts from reference TRBV7-8 and TRBJ2-1): GAGVSQSPRYKVAKRGQDVALRCDPISGHVSLFWYQQALGQGPEFLTYFQNEAQLDKSGLPSDRFFAERPEGSVSTLKIQRTQQEDSAVYLCASSLELGSGGAYNEQFFGPGTRLTVL.

The chain has TRBV27 and TRBJ2-3; D might be TRBD2 (7 bases). The V end lost 2 bases, the J end lost 1 base, and 10 bases lay between the germline ends. The CDR3 covers 15 residues. Germline V lookup: CDR1 MNHEY, CDR2 SMNVEV (reference sequence). In DNA, the CDR3 is TGTGCCAGCAGTTTAGGGGGGGCGGGCACAGATACGCAGTATTTT. It translates to CASSLGGAGTDTQYF.

The V and J genes are TRBV7-2 and TRBJ2-5, with 7 positions matching TRBD1. V shed 5 bases, J shed 2 bases, and the junction held 8 bases outside the gene matches. CDR1 and CDR2 (germline): SGHTA, FQGNSA. The CDR3 is made up of 15 amino acids. The CDR3 is CASSPWDSRQETQYF. CDR3 DNA: TGTGCCAGCAGCCCATGGGACAGCCGGCAAGAGACCCAGTACTTC. The whole variable domain, remainder taken from reference TRBV7-2 and TRBJ2-5, is GAGVSQSPSNKVTEKGKDVELRCDPISGHTALYWYRQSLGQGLEFLIYFQGNSAPDKSGLPSDRFSAERTGGSVSTLTIQRTQQEDSAVYLCASSPWDSRQETQYFGPGTRLLVL.

The V and J genes are TRBV7-9 and TRBJ1-6; D is perhaps TRBD1 (5 bases). V was trimmed by 2 bases and J by 0 bases, leaving 8 bases between them. Germline CDR1 reads SEHNR; CDR2 reads FQNEAQ (reference sequence). There are 16 residues in the CDR3. The CDR3 loop reads CASSLRGYSYNSPLHF. Here the CDR3 DNA reads TGTGCCAGCAGCTTAAGGGGCTACTCCTATAATTCACCCCTCCACTTT.

Here the CDR3 reads CASSLGGGGVGETQYF. For the CDR3, the DNA is TGTGCCAGCAGCTTAGGGGGCGGGGGAGTCGGTGAGACCCAGTACTTC. The genes are TRBV7-2 and TRBJ2-5; 7 positions match TRBD2. V was pared by 1 base and J by 5 bases, with 10 bases of the junction left unmatched. This CDR3 has 16 amino acids. Per the germline V gene, CDR1 is SGHTA and CDR2 is FQGNSA.

The chain links TRBV4-1 to TRBJ1-3, with TRBD1 identical over 10 bases. CDR1 is MGHRA and CDR2 is YSYEKL in the germline V gene. The J segment lost 5 bases and the V segment lost 2 bases, leaving 6 bases of the junction unmatched. The CDR3 runs to 16 residues. The CDR3 here is CASSQPGQGSRNTIYF. For the CDR3, the DNA is TGCGCCAGCAGCCAACCGGGACAGGGGAGTCGAAACACCATATATTTT.

A few counts support this clone. The chain carries TRBV30 and TRBJ1-1; weak D call: TRBD1 (5 bases). Germline V gives CDR1 GTSNPN, CDR2 SVGIG (reference sequence). V was cut by 5 bases and J by 1 base, with 17 bases left in between. The CDR3 is 15 amino acids. The CDR3 is CAWVFQGNSNTEAFF. Here the CDR3 DNA reads TGTGCCTGGGTCTTCCAGGGAAATTCGAACACTGAAGCTTTCTTT.